This T cell receptor beta chain was sequenced during a study of a mutant IDH1 vaccine in newly diagnosed glioma (dated by TCRdb to about 2021). In terms of the full investigation: In the chemotherapy-containing groups, vaccination started alongside temozolomide cycles, whereas in patients who had radiotherapy alone it started 4-6 weeks after radiotherapy. Prior to enrollment, standard therapy consisting of radiotherapy alone, temozolomide alone, or radiochemotherapy with temozolomide had been administered to patients, with the combination being received by most patients. Longitudinal TCRB deep sequencing was performed for 20 to 25 treated patients wherever samples were available for exploratory analyses. Of the approximately 34 treated patients, approximately 60% were male and approximately 40% were female, and a mean age of approximately 40 years was recorded. Visit V12 was the week-35 safety follow-up and visit V13 was the week-47 end of study. Peripheral blood samples were drawn at six visits, namely V03 (baseline), V05, V07, V10, V12 and V13. Results the study describes overall, beyond this receptor: No apparent relationship was observed between pseudoprogression and alterations in the top peripheral T cell clonotypes detected by TCRB sequencing. PBMC samples for TCRB deep sequencing were selected based on availability. Vaccine-induced immune responses across multiple MHC alleles were detected in roughly 94% of patients. The authors noted that analyses of patient blood samples could not be reproduced because of sample limitations.

Library preparation was by the immunoSEQ multiplex PCR assay. The hsTCRB Kit was used according to the manufacturer's protocol to amplify rearranged TCR beta chain sequences. TCRB libraries were sequenced on an Illumina MiSeq. In the original analysis: Demultiplexing, trimming and gene mapping were performed with the kit vendor's proprietary platform. Entries here come from immuneACCESS through TCRdb and include only in-frame sequences with V and J called. Some clones fail to appear in such tables; in the studies checked, an unresolved V gene covers under half of the shortfall, and the cause of the remainder is unknown. V and J calls and clone size are given by that table; D and trimming were obtained from the DNA. Counted in this sample were about 47,000 clones; around nine tenths of them appeared once. The ten top clones hold approximately 5.1% of the sample. V is cut by 0 bases and J by 3 bases, and the space between the germline ends is 2 bases. CDR1 and CDR2 are read off the germline V gene as KGHSH and LQKENI. The CDR3 measures 13 amino acids from cysteine to phenylalanine. Only the CDR3 DNA is retained, 39 bases long and in frame from the first base.

The label giving this sample's time point can be read as: week 35, safety follow-up. Every vaccine dose consisted of 300 ug of a 20-mer mutant IDH1 peptide in Montanide, administered subcutaneously together with topical imiquimod. Across visits V03 through V10, patients got a total of eight vaccinations, given in weeks 1, 3, 5, 7, 11, 15, 19 and 23. All donors had newly diagnosed IDH1-mutant astrocytomas of WHO grade 3 or 4 that showed loss of nuclear ATRX. The samples were drawn from NOA16, a multicentre, single-arm, open-label phase I trial in Germany that tested a mutant IDH1 peptide vaccine in humans for the first time. The DNeasy Blood and Tissue Kit was used to extract genomic DNA from EDTA blood for TCRB sequencing. A remark on this clone: Its antigen remains undetermined. No base quality information exists; no much larger clone differs at one position.

The chain is encoded by TRBV18 joined to TRBJ2-2; no D gene call is confident. The sequenced sample was PBMCs, obtained from a glioma patient whose treatment included an IDH1 peptide vaccine. This TCR came from a woman aged 40 to 50 with glioma. The CDR3 protein is CASSPPDTGELFF. The sequence in DNA is TGTGCCAGCTCACCACCGGACACCGGGGAGCTGTTTTTT.